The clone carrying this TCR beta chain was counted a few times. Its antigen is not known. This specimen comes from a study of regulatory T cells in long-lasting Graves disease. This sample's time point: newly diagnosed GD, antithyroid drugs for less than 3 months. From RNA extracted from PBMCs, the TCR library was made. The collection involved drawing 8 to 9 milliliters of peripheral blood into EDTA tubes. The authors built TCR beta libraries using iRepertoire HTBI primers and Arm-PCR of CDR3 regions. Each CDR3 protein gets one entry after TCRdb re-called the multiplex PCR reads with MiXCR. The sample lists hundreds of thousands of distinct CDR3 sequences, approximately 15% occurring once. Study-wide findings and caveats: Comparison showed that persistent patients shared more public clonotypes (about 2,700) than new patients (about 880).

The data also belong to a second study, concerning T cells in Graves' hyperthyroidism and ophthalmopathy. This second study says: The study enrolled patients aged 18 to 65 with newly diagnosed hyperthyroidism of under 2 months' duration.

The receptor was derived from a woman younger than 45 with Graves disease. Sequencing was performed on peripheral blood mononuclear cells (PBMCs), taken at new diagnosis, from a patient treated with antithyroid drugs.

The DNA of the CDR3 is TGTGCCAGCAGCTTAGGGTCGTTAGCTCACGAGCAGTACTTC. Amino acid sequence: CASSLGSLAHEQYF. V is TRBV7-2 and J is TRBJ2-7; D not certain. This CDR3 is 14 amino acids long. The V gene lost 1 base and the J gene lost 5 bases, with 12 bases spanning the gap. Germline V gives CDR1 SGHTA, CDR2 FQGNSA.